One and the same sample provided the 8 T cell receptor beta chains below, sequenced in a study of control samples from healthy donors and cancer patients. Repertoires were generated with immunoSEQ multiplex PCR, while TCRdb's copy carries only in-frame clones and drops some. Among more than 75,000 clones listed, about four fifths were seen once. The sample was blood. These receptor sequences come from a woman aged 25 to 39 in good health.

The genes are TRBV21-1 and TRBJ1-2; the table's D gene call, TRBD1, was not cross checked with the DNA. TRBV21-1 is annotated as a pseudogene. The CDR3 is made up of 15 amino acids. The CDR3: CASSKYRAVGYGYTF. In nucleotides, the CDR3 is TGTGCCAGCAGCAAATACAGGGCAGTGGGGTATGGCTACACCTTC.

The chain links TRBV9 to TRBJ1-2; D call uncertain. The V gene's germline CDR1 is SGDLS and CDR2 YYNGEE. The V end was cut by 0 bases, the J end by 2 bases, with 11 bases between. CDR3 size: 15 residues. The CDR3 DNA is TGTGCCAGCAGCGTAGGCCCACTCCGAAACTATGGCTACACCTTC. It is translated as CASSVGPLRNYGYTF. Combining the CDR3 with reference TRBV9 and TRBJ1-2 gives the whole variable domain DSGVTQTPKHLITATGQRVTLRCSPRSGDLSVYWYQQSLDQGLQFLIQYYNGEERAKGNILERFSAQQFPDLHSELNLSSLELGDSALYFCASSVGPLRNYGYTFGSGTRLTVV.

This clone was counted once. Here the CDR3 reads CASSETGGSNQPQHF. CDR3 DNA sequence: TGCGCCAGCAGCGAGACAGGGGGTAGCAATCAGCCCCAGCATTTT. This rearrangement joins TRBV10-2 to TRBJ1-5; 9 bases agree with TRBD1. The V segment lost 6 bases and the J segment 0 bases; nucleotides outside the gene matches: 3. This CDR3 comprises 15 residues. Germline lookup yields CDR1 WSHSY and CDR2 SAAADI.

The chain is built from TRBV4-3 and TRBJ2-7; TRBD1 agrees at 7 bases. This CDR3 spans 15 amino acids. The ends lost 4 bases at V and 0 bases at J; junction bases unmatched: 6. In germline, CDR1 is LGHNA, CDR2 YSLEER. CDR3 amino acids: CASSPEGASSYEQYF. In DNA, the CDR3 is TGCGCCAGCAGCCCCGAGGGGGCTAGCTCCTACGAGCAGTACTTC.

This clone was seen just once. The gene calls are TRBV20-1 and TRBJ1-6; D is undetermined. This CDR3 contains 14 residues. Germline lookup yields CDR1 DFQATT and CDR2 SNEGSKA (reference sequence). V was shortened by 3 bases and J by 3 bases, with 9 bases between the two germline ends. CDR3 nucleotides: TGCAGTGCTAGTGCGGGGAACTATAATTCACCCCTCCACTTT. Residues: CSASAGNYNSPLHF.

The CDR3 region has the DNA TGCGCCAGCAGTGAGTCGGGGCAGACAGATACGCAGTATTTT. Protein product: CASSESGQTDTQYF. This chain joins TRBV10-1 and TRBJ2-3; D possibly corresponds to TRBD1 (5 bases). This CDR3 region has 14 residues. Germline loops: CDR1 WNHNN, CDR2 SYGVQD (reference sequence). The germline V and J ends were trimmed by 0 bases and 3 bases, with 7 bases remaining between them.

This chain joins TRBV2 and TRBJ1-2, with 8 nucleotides matching TRBD1. The J segment lost 6 bases and the V segment lost 8 bases, leaving 8 bases of the junction unmatched. The CDR3 consists of 13 residues. Germline assignment: CDR1 SNHLY and CDR2 FYNNEI. The DNA of the CDR3 is TGTGCCAGCCAGGGGGCGCCGGACCATGGCTACACCTTC. This encodes CASQGAPDHGYTF.

The gene calls are TRBV7-2 and TRBJ1-1, with D uncertain. The CDR3 runs to 11 residues. Germline V gives CDR1 SGHTA, CDR2 FQGNSA. V was clipped by 5 bases and J by 1 base, with 2 bases between them. CDR3 sequence: CASSANTEAFF. The CDR3 coding sequence is TGTGCCAGCAGCGCGAACACTGAAGCTTTCTTT.